This T cell receptor (beta chain) was recovered during a study of T cells in Graves' hyperthyroidism and ophthalmopathy. The germline gives CDR1 DFQATT, CDR2 SNEGSKA (reference sequence). CDR3 length: 15 amino acids. V lost 5 bases, J lost 0 bases, and 13 bases lay in between. Amplification of TCR beta CDR3 regions was performed using RNA transcripts as template. Carried out on the TCR CDR3, a first-round RT-PCR used the HTBI primer set. Via MiXCR, TCRdb re-called the multiplex PCR reads, giving one row per CDR3 protein. Here the sample spans over 700,000 distinct CDR3 sequences, about two fifths being singletons.

V is TRBV20-1 and J is TRBJ2-2, with D possibly being TRBD2 (6 bases). This receptor was obtained from a man younger than 30 with Graves' hyperthyroidism. Sequenced input: blood. CDR3 nucleotides: TGCAGTGCTGGACCTAGCGTCGCGAACACCGGGGAGCTGTTTTTT. Amino acids: CSAGPSVANTGELFF.